Sequencing of this T cell receptor (beta chain) was carried out in a study of somatic mutations in cytotoxic T cells in rheumatoid arthritis. Generated by immunoSEQ multiplex PCR, the TCRdb table keeps only in-frame clones and is missing some. The profile covers about 6,400 clones, with approximately 67% appearing a single time and 35% to 45% taken by the ten largest. This clone was counted a few times. This CDR3 contains 15 residues. V gave up 4 bases and J gave up 7 bases, with 21 bases separating them. The sequenced material came from CD8+ T cells sorted from blood. This sequence originates from a woman in her forties or fifties in good health. J is TRBJ2-7 and V is TRBV5-3; a weak D match, TRBD2 (5 bases). TRBV5-3 is reported as an ORF; its role is uncertain. Written as DNA, the CDR3 is TGTGCCAGAAGCCTTACCCAGGAGACTACGAAGGAGCAGTACTTC. The encoded protein is CARSLTQETTKEQYF.